The rows below give T cell receptor beta chains drawn from one sample of a study of T cell changes during pregnancy in multiple sclerosis. TCRdb keeps only in-frame clones here, not all; method: immunoSEQ multiplex PCR. Among 90,000 or so clones, approximately 90% were seen once, and the ten largest hold around 1%. Material: peripheral blood, obtained before pregnancy. The receptors were sampled from a female donor with multiple sclerosis, enrolled in a pregnancy study. CDR3s include the opening cysteine and the closing phenylalanine or tryptophan. A D gene is named only where the DNA matches it firmly. Not all rows give a size; the values are once, few, many and, for expanded clones, a class.

.	TRBD1	TRBV5-1	TRBJ2-7	TGCGCCAGCAGCTTGGGGACAGGGATCTCCTACGAGCAGTACTTC	CASSLGTGISYEQYF
.	.	TRBV19	TRBJ2-4	TGTGCCAGTAGTATAGGGCGGGCCCAGCTTCAGTACTTC	CASSIGRAQLQYF
.	TRBD1	TRBV27	TRBJ1-2	TGTGCCAGCAGTTGGGGACAGGGACGAAGTGGCTACACCTTC	CASSWGQGRSGYTF
once	TRBD2	TRBV16	TRBJ2-3	TGTGCCAGCAGCCATGGGGAGGGCGCAGATACGCAGTATTTT	CASSHGEGADTQYF
.	.	TRBV2	TRBJ2-3	TGTGCCAGCAGTTCGTCCGTGAGGGAGCAGTATTTT	CASSSSVREQYF
.	.	TRBV5-5	TRBJ1-1	TGTGCCAGCAGCCGACAGTTCATGAACACTGAAGCTTTCTTT	CASSRQFMNTEAFF
.	TRBD2	TRBV2	TRBJ2-1	TGTGCCAGCAAGCCTAGCGGGGGTACCTACAATGAGCAGTTCTTC	CASKPSGGTYNEQFF
.	TRBD1	TRBV27	TRBJ1-2	TGTGCCAGCAGTTTCGTGGGGACAGGGGTTTCCCCTAACTATGGCTACACCTTC	CASSFVGTGVSPNYGYTF
.	.	TRBV4-1	TRBJ2-5	TGCGCCAGCAGCCACAGGACAGGCGGGGCCCAGTACTTC	CASSHRTGGAQYF
.	.	TRBV5-1	TRBJ2-2	TGCGCCAGCAGCTTGGTCGGAGGGATGGGGGAGCTGTTTTTT	CASSLVGGMGELFF
once	TRBD2	TRBV2	TRBJ2-7	TGTGCCAGCAGTGAAGCGCGGGGGGTTGACGAGCAGTACTTC	CASSEARGVDEQYF
.	.	TRBV21-1	TRBJ2-7	TGTGCCAGCAACCCCAGGGGATGGAATGACGAGCAGTACTTC	CASNPRGWNDEQYF
.	.	TRBV5-1	TRBJ1-3	TGCGCCAGCAGCTTGGAAGGGGGATCTGGAAACACCATATATTTT	CASSLEGGSGNTIYF
.	.	TRBV2	TRBJ1-3	TGTGCCAGCACCCCCCTGGGAGGGAGATACACCATATATTTT	CASTPLGGRYTIYF
.	TRBD1	TRBV27	TRBJ1-6	TGTGCCAGCAGTTTAGAGGGGACAGGGCATTCACCCCTCCACTTT	CASSLEGTGHSPLHF
.	.	TRBV28	TRBJ1-5	TGTGCCAGCAGTTTCGTGCAGGGGAGTCAGCCCCAGCATTTT	CASSFVQGSQPQHF
.	.	TRBV18	TRBJ1-2	TGTGCCAGCTCACCCCAGGGGACCTATGGCTACACCTTC	CASSPQGTYGYTF
.	.	TRBV30	TRBJ2-3	TGTGCCTGGAGTGTACAGGCAGGCAGCACAGATACGCAGTATTTT	CAWSVQAGSTDTQYF
.	.	TRBV11-2	TRBJ2-5	TGTGCCAGCAGCTTAGGTACCAGGGGCTTCCAAGAGACCCAGTACTTC	CASSLGTRGFQETQYF
.	.	TRBV6-5	TRBJ2-7	TGTGCCAGCAGTTACTCGCGGAGCGCGCTCTCCTACGAGCAGTACTTC	CASSYSRSALSYEQYF
.	TRBD1	TRBV29-1	TRBJ1-1	TGCAGCCTAGATCTTGGGACAGGGGCTGAAGCTTTCTTT	CSLDLGTGAEAFF
.	.	TRBV16	TRBJ2-5	TGTGCCAGCAGCCAAGCGACAGGTCCCCAAGAGACCCAGTACTTC	CASSQATGPQETQYF
.	.	TRBV6-6	TRBJ1-5	TGTGCCAGCAGTTACGTCGAAGAGAATCAGCCCCAGCATTTT	CASSYVEENQPQHF
.	TRBD1	TRBV29-1	TRBJ1-2	TGCAGCGTTGCAGATAGACAGGGGGCAAATGGCTACACCTTC	CSVADRQGANGYTF
.	TRBD2	TRBV5-4	TRBJ2-1	TGTGCCAGCAGCTTGGCAGTACTAGCGGGAGCCTACAATGAGCAGTTCTTC	CASSLAVLAGAYNEQFF
.	.	TRBV9	TRBJ1-2	TGTGCCAGCAGCGTAGAGGCCGCCTTCGGAGGGCTCTACACCTTC	CASSVEAAFGGLYTF
.	TRBD2	TRBV6-4	TRBJ2-1	TGTGCCAGCAGTGTAGCGGGAGGCTCCTACAATGAGCAGTTCTTC	CASSVAGGSYNEQFF
.	.	TRBV6-1	TRBJ1-1	TGTGCCAGCTCAGATCATTTCTACACTGAAGCTTTCTTT	CASSDHFYTEAFF
.	TRBD1	TRBV19	TRBJ1-2	TGTGCCAGTAGCGCCGGACAGGGAGTGTCTGGCTACACCTTC	CASSAGQGVSGYTF
.	TRBD1	TRBV10-3	TRBJ2-1	TGTGCCATCAGTGAGAACGCAGGGGGAGATGAGCAGTTCTTC	CAISENAGGDEQFF
.	TRBD1	TRBV9	TRBJ1-6	TGTGCCAGCAGCCCTAGGGGAGGGACAGGGTTCGGTTCACCCCTCCACTTT	CASSPRGGTGFGSPLHF
once	.	TRBV30	TRBJ2-3	TGTGCCTGGAGTGCCGGGAGTGCCCCAGATACGCAGTATTTT	CAWSAGSAPDTQYF
.	.	TRBV28	TRBJ2-1	TGTGCCAGCACCACCTCAGGGGCGGGGGATTACAATGAGCAGTTCTTC	CASTTSGAGDYNEQFF
.	.	TRBV6-5	TRBJ1-1	TGTGCCAGCAGTCACGGGGGGGCGTTGGCTTTCTTT	CASSHGGALAFF
few	TRBD1	TRBV7-9	TRBJ1-5	TGTGCCAGCAGCTGGACAGGAGATCAGCCCCAGCATTTT	CASSWTGDQPQHF
.	TRBD1	TRBV18	TRBJ1-1	TGTGCCAGCTCACTGACAGGGGAGAACTCTGAAGCTTTCTTT	CASSLTGENSEAFF
.	TRBD1	TRBV30	TRBJ1-5	TGTGCCTGGAGCCCTTCCGGGACAGGGCGACTATTCTATAGCAATCAGCCCCAGCATTTT	CAWSPSGTGRLFYSNQPQHF
.	TRBD1	TRBV7-2	TRBJ2-7	TGTGCCAGCAGCTCCAAGACAGGGGGCTACGAGCAGTACTTC	CASSSKTGGYEQYF
.	.	TRBV5-8	TRBJ1-5	TGTGCCAGCCACCCGATCGGTAGCAATCAGCCCCAGCATTTT	CASHPIGSNQPQHF
.	.	TRBV6-1	TRBJ2-7	TGTGCCAGCAGTGAAAGAGTAACAGGGACTAACTACGAGCAGTACTTC	CASSERVTGTNYEQYF
.	TRBD1	TRBV27	TRBJ1-1	TGTGCCAGCAGTTTTCGAGGGACAGGCCTGAACACTGAAGCTTTCTTT	CASSFRGTGLNTEAFF
.	TRBD1	TRBV5-1	TRBJ2-3	TGCGCCAGCAGCCCACAGGGGGCGCAGCCAGATACGCAGTATTTT	CASSPQGAQPDTQYF
few	TRBD2	TRBV4-2	TRBJ2-5	TGTGCCAGCAGCCAAGAAGGAGGGAGGGATCGAGAGACCCAGTACTTC	CASSQEGGRDRETQYF